One and the same sample provided the 12 T cell receptor beta chains below, sequenced in a study of vaccination and CD4 T cells after COVID-19. Once obtained from cultured CD4+ T cells, the DNA was sequenced using the Oncomine TCR Beta short-read assay. TCRdb reanalysed the PCR reads using MiXCR and keeps one entry per CDR3 protein. The sample lists approximately 3,000 distinct CDR3 sequences, about a quarter seen once, with 19% in the top ten. The antigens these receptors bind are not known. Stated treatment: roughly 10-day PBMC culture with coronavirus spike peptide pools or control peptides (ViraFEST assay). Specimen: CD4+ T cells from blood, cultured in vitro, collected after SARS-CoV-2 vaccination. The receptors derive from a human donor who had recovered from COVID-19.

This clonotype was counted only a few times. The chain links TRBV20-1 to TRBJ1-1; 7 positions agree with TRBD1. The CDR3 extends over 15 amino acids. Germline trimming cut 5 bases from V and 1 base from J; bases unmatched to any gene: 10. CDR1 and CDR2 from the germline V gene are DFQATT and SNEGSKA (reference sequence). CDR3 residues: CSALGGHRGNTEAFF. DNA for the CDR3: TGCAGTGCTCTAGGGGGCCACAGGGGGAACACTGAAGCTTTCTTT.

In its sample, this clonotype was seen a few times. V and J are TRBV24-1 and TRBJ2-2; D possibly corresponds to TRBD1 (5 bases). Germline values: CDR1 KGHDR, CDR2 SFDVKD. Trimming took off 5 bases at V and 4 bases at J, with 10 bases between the two ends. The CDR3 sequence is 14 residues long. CDR3 loop: CATSADSSTGELFF. DNA of the CDR3: TGTGCCACCAGTGCAGACAGTAGCACCGGGGAGCTGTTTTTT.

This clonotype is labeled medium-sized (0.01 to 0.1%). The CDR3 DNA is TGCAGTGCTGTCCAAGGGACTAGCGGGGACGTTGAGCAGTTCTTC. This encodes CSAVQGTSGDVEQFF. This chain links TRBV20-1 with TRBJ2-1, with TRBD2 identical over 13 bases. Germline trimming cut 5 bases from V and 9 bases from J; bases unmatched to any gene: 10. Looked up from germline, CDR1 is DFQATT and CDR2 is SNEGSKA (reference sequence). The CDR3 runs 15 residues.

This clonotype has more than one count but fewer than ten. This rearrangement joins TRBV6-1 to TRBJ1-6, with 7 bases matching TRBD1. Looked up from germline, CDR1 is MNHNS and CDR2 is SASEGT. The CDR3 covers 15 residues. J gave up 7 bases and V 6 bases, and 9 bases lay outside the gene matches. This chain's CDR3 is CASRRPGTANSPLHF. The DNA of the CDR3 is TGTGCCAGCAGACGTCCCGGGACAGCGAATTCACCCCTCCACTTT.

The chain employs TRBV5-4 and TRBJ1-2; 11 bases map to TRBD1. CDR3 length: 15 amino acids. V gave up 2 bases and J gave up 8 bases; unmatched junction bases: 8. Germline V lookup: CDR1 SGHNT, CDR2 YYREEE (reference sequence). The CDR3 reads CASSFRTGGLNGYTF. Here the CDR3 DNA reads TGTGCCAGCAGCTTCAGGACAGGGGGCCTTAACGGCTACACCTTC.

By frequency in the sample, this clonotype is medium-sized. The rearrangement links TRBV6-1 to TRBJ1-5; D remains unclear. V lost 11 bases, J lost 2 bases, and 13 bases lay in between. This CDR3 has 13 amino acids. Germline CDR1 MNHNS, CDR2 SASEGT. CDR3 DNA sequence: TGTGCCGGGGTAAACGGGGGCAATCAGCCCCAGCATTTT. As protein: CAGVNGGNQPQHF.

This sequence joins TRBV28 and TRBJ1-1; D might be TRBD1 (5 bases). This CDR3 is 16 amino acids long. The ends were cut back, 4 bases at V and 1 base at J, with 16 bases in the middle. CDR1 is MDHEN, CDR2 SYDVKM, per germline. The CDR3 loop reads CASSWAGGTQNTEAFF. The DNA of the CDR3 is TGTGCCAGCAGTTGGGCCGGGGGGACCCAGAACACTGAAGCTTTCTTT.

This clonotype was observed a few times. The gene calls are TRBV10-3 and TRBJ1-5; D perhaps matches TRBD1 (5 bases). Germline CDR1 reads ENHRY; CDR2 reads SYGVKD. V gave up 5 bases and J gave up 7 bases, with 15 bases separating them. The CDR3 consists of 14 residues. The CDR3 DNA sequence: TGTGCCATCAGTCCCCGGGGGGGAGGGCAGCCCCAGCATTTT. Translation gives CAISPRGGGQPQHF.

As regards this clonotype: With only one base between it and a far larger clone, this is likely a read error. V usage is TRBV6-5 and J usage is TRBJ2-1; D call uncertain. CDR3 size: 14 residues. The germline V gene encodes CDR1 MNHEY and CDR2 SVGAGI. Trimming took off 6 bases at V and 0 bases at J, with 9 bases between the two ends. Written as DNA, the CDR3 is TGTGCCAGCAGGGACCCGAACTCCTACAATGAGCAGTTCTTC. Translated: CASRDPNSYNEQFF.

A few counts support this clonotype. The chain has TRBV20-1 and TRBJ2-7; no clear D gene. Per the germline V gene, CDR1 is DFQATT and CDR2 is SNEGSKA (reference sequence). Trimming pared 1 base from V and 1 base from J, leaving 17 bases between. CDR3 length: 16 amino acids. The CDR3 bases are TGCAGTGCTAGAGTAGGGCAGTGGACGGGTTCCTACGAGCAGTACTTC. It specifies CSARVGQWTGSYEQYF.

This clonotype showed up just a few times. The chain links TRBV12-3 or TRBV12-4 to TRBJ1-2, with D possibly being TRBD1 (5 bases). Trimming took 8 bases from V and 2 from J, leaving 12 bases between them. The CDR3 length is 13 residues. The CDR3: CASLRGRNYGYTF. The CDR3 DNA is TGTGCCAGCTTAAGGGGTAGGAACTATGGCTACACCTTC.

The CDR3 DNA sequence: TGTGCCAGCAGTGCCGAGACGGGGTATGGCTACACCTTC. Residues: CASSAETGYGYTF. The V and J genes are TRBV6-1 and TRBJ1-2, with D hard to call. Germline CDR1 and CDR2: MNHNS and SASEGT. V lost 4 bases and J lost 5, with 11 bases in between. The CDR3 is 13 amino acids.